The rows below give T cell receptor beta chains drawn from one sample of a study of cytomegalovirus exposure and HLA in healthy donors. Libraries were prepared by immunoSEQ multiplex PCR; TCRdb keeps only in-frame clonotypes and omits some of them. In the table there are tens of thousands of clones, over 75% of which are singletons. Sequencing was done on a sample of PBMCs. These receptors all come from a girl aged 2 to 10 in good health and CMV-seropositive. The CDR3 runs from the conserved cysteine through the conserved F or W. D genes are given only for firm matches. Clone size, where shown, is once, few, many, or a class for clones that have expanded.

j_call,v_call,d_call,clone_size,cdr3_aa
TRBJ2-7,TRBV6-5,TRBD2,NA,CASSYNGGAIYEQYF
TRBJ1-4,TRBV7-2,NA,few,CASSLSRDEKLFF
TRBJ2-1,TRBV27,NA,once,CASSLGLEQFF
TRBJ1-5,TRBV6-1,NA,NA,CASSWGRDQPQHF
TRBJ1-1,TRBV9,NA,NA,CASSLGVGHRLGAFF
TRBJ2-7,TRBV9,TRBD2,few,CASSKGLAGFEAYEQYF
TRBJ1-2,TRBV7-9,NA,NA,CASSRKQVSGYTF
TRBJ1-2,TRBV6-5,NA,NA,CASSYGAYYGYTF
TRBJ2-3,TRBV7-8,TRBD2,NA,CASSFRREVDTQYF
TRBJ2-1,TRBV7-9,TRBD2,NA,CASSPSGSSYNEQFF
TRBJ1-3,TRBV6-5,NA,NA,CASSYGESSGNTIYF
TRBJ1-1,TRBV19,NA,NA,CASSIVSRGYTEAFF
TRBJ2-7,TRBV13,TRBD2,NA,CASTSSDPGSREPIRGEQYF
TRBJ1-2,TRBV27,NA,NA,CASSRGLGYTF
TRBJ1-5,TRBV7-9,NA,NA,CASSRRRSSPQHF
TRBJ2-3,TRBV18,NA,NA,CASSPRDTDTQYF
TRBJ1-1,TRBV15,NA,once,CATSRERGSTEAFF
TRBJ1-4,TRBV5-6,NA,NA,CASSFGRVLEKLFF
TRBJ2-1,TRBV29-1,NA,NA,CSVTFSGNEQFF
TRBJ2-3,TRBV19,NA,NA,CASSITGSDTQYF
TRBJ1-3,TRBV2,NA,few,CASSEIEAGNTIYF
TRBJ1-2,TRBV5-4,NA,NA,CASSPTTGLGGYTF
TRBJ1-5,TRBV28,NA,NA,CASSLQLVPVSQHF
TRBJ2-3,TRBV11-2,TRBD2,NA,CASSFAGEDTQYF
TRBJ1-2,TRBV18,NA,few,CASSPLSYGYTF
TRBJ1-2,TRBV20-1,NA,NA,CSATRGHGYTF
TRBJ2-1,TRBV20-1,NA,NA,CSAGRNEQFF
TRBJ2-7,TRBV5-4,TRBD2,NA,CASSKGGGTSVTYEQYF
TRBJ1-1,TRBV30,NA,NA,CAFRPRLQGINTEAFF
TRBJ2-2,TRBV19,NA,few,CASSIGWSSINTGELFF
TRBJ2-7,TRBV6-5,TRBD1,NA,CASRSTGQGYYEQYF
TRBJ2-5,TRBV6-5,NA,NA,CASSGVNQGRQYF
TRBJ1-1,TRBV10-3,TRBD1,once,CAIIGQGNTEAFF
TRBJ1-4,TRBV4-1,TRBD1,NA,CASSPGTGAPTNEKLFF
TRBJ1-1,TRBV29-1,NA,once,CSEGRGGGTEAFF
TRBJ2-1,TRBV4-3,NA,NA,CASSQGLVAANEQFF
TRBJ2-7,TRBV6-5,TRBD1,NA,CASSYSETGREQYF
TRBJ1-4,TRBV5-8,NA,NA,CASAQGSLNEKLFF
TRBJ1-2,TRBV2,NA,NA,CASSEQESYGYTF
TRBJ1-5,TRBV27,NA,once,CASSFRVEQPQHF
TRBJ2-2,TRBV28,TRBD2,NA,CASSPHSGRVTGELFF
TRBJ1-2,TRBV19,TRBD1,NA,CASSALVGQGSYGYTF
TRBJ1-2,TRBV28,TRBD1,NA,CASRRQGALDGYTF
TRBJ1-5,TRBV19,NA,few,CASSYQNQPQHF
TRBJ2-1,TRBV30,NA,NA,CAWSVQTSGDEQFF
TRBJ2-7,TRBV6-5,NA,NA,CASSFQGAKPYEQYF
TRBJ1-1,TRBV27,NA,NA,CASSPRSPSNTEAFF
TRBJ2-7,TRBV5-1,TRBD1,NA,CASSGTGTGPYEQYF
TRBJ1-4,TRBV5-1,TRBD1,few,CASSRERQGALNEKLFF
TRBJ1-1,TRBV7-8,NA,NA,CATNTGMNTEAFF
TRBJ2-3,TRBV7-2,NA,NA,CASSLVALGGGTDTQYF
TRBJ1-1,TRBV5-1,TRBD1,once,CASSPRGQGARRGTEAFF
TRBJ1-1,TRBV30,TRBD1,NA,CAWGTGFGEAFF
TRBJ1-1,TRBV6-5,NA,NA,CASSLGDTEAFF
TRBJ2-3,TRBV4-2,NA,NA,CASSQEDSTDTQYF
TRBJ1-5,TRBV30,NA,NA,CAWNEGGAQPRHF
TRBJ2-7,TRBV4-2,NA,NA,CASSLSQEASSYEQYF
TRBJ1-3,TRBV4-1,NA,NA,CASSQILRDLKDTIYF
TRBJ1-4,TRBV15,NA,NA,CATSRDSRGWRTEKLFF
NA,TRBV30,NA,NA,CAWSVNSYEQYF